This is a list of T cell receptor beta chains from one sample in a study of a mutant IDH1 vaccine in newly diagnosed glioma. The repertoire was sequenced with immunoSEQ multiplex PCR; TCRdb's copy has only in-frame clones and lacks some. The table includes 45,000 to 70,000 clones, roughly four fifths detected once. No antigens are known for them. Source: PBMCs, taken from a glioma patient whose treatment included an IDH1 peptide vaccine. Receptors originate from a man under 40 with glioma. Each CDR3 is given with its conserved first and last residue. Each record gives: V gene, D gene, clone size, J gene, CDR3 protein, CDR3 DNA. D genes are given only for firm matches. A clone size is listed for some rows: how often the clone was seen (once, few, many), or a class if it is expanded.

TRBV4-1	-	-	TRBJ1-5	CASSQGDNSNQPQHF	TGCGCCAGCAGCCAAGGAGATAATAGCAATCAGCCCCAGCATTTT
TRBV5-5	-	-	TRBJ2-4	CASSEERVLTKNIQYF	TGTGCCAGCAGCGAGGAACGGGTGTTAACCAAAAACATTCAGTACTTC
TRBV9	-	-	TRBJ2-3	CASSPQVRGGADTQYF	TGTGCCAGCAGCCCACAGGTTAGGGGGGGAGCCGATACGCAGTATTTT
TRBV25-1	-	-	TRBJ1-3	CASTPPGAGNTIYF	TGTGCCAGCACCCCCCCTGGGGCTGGAAACACCATATATTTT
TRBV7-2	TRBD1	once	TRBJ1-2	CASSIGTDYGYTF	TGTGCCAGCAGCATCGGGACAGATTATGGCTACACCTTC
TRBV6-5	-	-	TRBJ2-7	CASSYYSSPTPYEQYF	TGTGCCAGCAGTTACTATTCGAGTCCGACCCCATACGAGCAGTACTTC
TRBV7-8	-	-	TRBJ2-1	CASLATAYNEQFF	TGTGCCAGCCTTGCGACAGCCTACAATGAGCAGTTCTTC
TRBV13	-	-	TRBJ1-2	CASSSTQGSYGYTF	TGTGCCAGCAGCTCCACCCAGGGCTCCTATGGCTACACCTTC
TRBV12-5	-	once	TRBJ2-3	CASGPRGPLSTDTQYF	TGTGCTAGTGGTCCCCGGGGGCCACTTAGCACAGATACGCAGTATTTT
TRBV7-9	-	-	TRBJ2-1	CASSLAETRRHEQFF	TGTGCCAGCAGCTTAGCGGAGACTCGGAGGCATGAGCAGTTCTTC
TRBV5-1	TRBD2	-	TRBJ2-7	CASSLGGLGTGYEQYF	TGCGCCAGCAGCTTGGGTGGACTAGGCACCGGCTACGAGCAGTACTTC
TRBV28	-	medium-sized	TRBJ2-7	CASSFSSSYEQYF	TGTGCCAGCAGTTTTAGTAGCTCCTACGAGCAGTACTTC
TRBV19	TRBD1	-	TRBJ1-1	CASSETGQGATEAFF	TGTGCCAGTAGTGAGACGGGACAGGGGGCGACTGAAGCTTTCTTT
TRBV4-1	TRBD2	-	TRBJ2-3	CASSQLTLERGGRDTQYF	TGCGCCAGCAGCCAACTGACCCTTGAACGGGGGGGCCGAGATACGCAGTATTTT
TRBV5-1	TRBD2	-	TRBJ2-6	CASSLVVTSSPGANVLTF	TGCGCCAGCAGCTTGGTTGTGACTAGCAGTCCTGGGGCCAACGTCCTGACTTTC
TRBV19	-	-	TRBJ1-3	CASTGGHSGNTIYF	TGTGCCAGTACCGGGGGGCATTCTGGAAACACCATATATTTT
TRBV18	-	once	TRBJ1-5	CASSAGVHEPQHF	TGTGCCAGCTCGGCCGGGGTCCACGAGCCCCAGCATTTT
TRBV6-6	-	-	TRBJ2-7	CASSYSTQGYEQYF	TGTGCCAGCAGTTACTCGACCCAGGGCTACGAGCAGTACTTC
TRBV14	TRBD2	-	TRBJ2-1	CASSQYTGTRLTNEQFF	TGTGCCAGCAGCCAATATACCGGGACTAGACTTACTAATGAGCAGTTCTTC
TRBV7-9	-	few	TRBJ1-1	CASGGVIGNTEAFF	TGTGCCAGCGGGGGGGTGATCGGGAACACTGAAGCTTTCTTT
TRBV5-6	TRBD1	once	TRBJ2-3	CASSLDRTGGTRSDTQYF	TGTGCCAGCAGCTTGGATAGGACAGGGGGGACCCGCAGTGATACGCAGTATTTT
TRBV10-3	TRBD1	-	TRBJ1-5	CAISVTGGNQPQHF	TGTGCCATCAGCGTCACAGGGGGCAATCAGCCCCAGCATTTT
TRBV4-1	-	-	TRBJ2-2	CASSQDRGGGTGELFF	TGCGCCAGCAGCCAAGATAGAGGGGGAGGGACCGGGGAGCTGTTTTTT
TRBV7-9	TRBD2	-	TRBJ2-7	CASSVRTSGTYEQYF	TGTGCCAGCAGCGTGAGGACTAGCGGAACCTACGAGCAGTACTTC
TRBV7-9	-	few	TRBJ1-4	CASSLPGDAGRREKLFF	TGTGCCAGCAGCTTACCAGGGGACGCAGGGAGGCGGGAAAAACTGTTTTTT
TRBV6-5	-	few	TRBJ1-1	CASSYMEFPEAFF	TGTGCCAGCAGTTACATGGAATTCCCGGAAGCTTTCTTT
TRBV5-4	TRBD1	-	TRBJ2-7	CASSNRDSTYEQYF	TGTGCCAGCAGTAACCGGGACAGTACCTACGAGCAGTACTTC
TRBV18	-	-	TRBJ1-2	CASSPTKYTPKANYGYTF	TGTGCCAGCTCACCAACAAAATATACACCAAAAGCTAACTATGGCTACACCTTC
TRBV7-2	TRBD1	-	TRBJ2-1	CASSLRWGQGSYNEQFF	TGTGCCAGCAGCTTAAGGTGGGGACAGGGCTCCTACAATGAGCAGTTCTTC
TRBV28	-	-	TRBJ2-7	CASSLNNRYEQYF	TGTGCCAGCAGTTTAAATAATAGGTACGAGCAGTACTTC
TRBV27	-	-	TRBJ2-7	CASRKQGAYEQYF	TGTGCCAGCAGAAAGCAGGGCGCCTACGAGCAGTACTTC
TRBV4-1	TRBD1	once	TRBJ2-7	CASSQDPIGQVINYEQYF	TGCGCCAGCAGCCAAGATCCTATCGGACAGGTGATTAATTACGAGCAGTACTTC
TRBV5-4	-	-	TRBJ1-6	CASSFRGAYNSPLHF	TGTGCCAGCAGCTTTCGGGGGGCCTATAATTCACCCCTCCACTTT
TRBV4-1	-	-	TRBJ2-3	CASSHLRDTQYF	TGCGCCAGCAGCCACCTTAGGGATACGCAGTATTTT
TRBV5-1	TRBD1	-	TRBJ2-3	CASSQGQDTDTQYF	TGCGCCAGCAGCCAGGGACAGGACACAGATACGCAGTATTTT
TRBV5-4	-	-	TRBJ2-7	CASNTGGSYEQYF	TGTGCCAGCAATACCGGCGGATCCTACGAGCAGTACTTC
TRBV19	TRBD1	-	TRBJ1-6	CASMGQGGSPLHF	TGTGCCAGTATGGGGCAGGGGGGCTCACCCCTCCACTTT
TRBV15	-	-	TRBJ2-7	CATSRDWGARMDSEQYF	TGTGCCACCAGCAGAGATTGGGGGGCGCGAATGGATTCCGAGCAGTACTTC
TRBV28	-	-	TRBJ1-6	CASSHDSSYNSPLHF	TGTGCCAGCAGTCATGACAGCTCCTATAATTCACCCCTCCACTTT
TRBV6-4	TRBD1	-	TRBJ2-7	CASSARQGSALYEQYF	TGTGCCAGCAGTGCCAGACAGGGATCGGCTCTCTACGAGCAGTACTTC
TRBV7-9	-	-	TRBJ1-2	CASSLLDRYGYTF	TGTGCCAGCAGCTTACTCGACCGCTATGGCTACACCTTC
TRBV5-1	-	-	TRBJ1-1	CASSVYPGHVTEAFF	TGCGCCAGCAGCGTATATCCGGGACACGTCACTGAAGCTTTCTTT
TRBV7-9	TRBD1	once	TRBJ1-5	CASSPTLQGAVQPQHF	TGTGCCAGCAGCCCGACCCTACAGGGGGCAGTGCAGCCCCAGCATTTT
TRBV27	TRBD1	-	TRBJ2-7	CASSFGQGYEQYF	TGTGCCAGCAGTTTCGGACAGGGCTACGAGCAGTACTTC
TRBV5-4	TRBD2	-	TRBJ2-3	CASSRTSGGASTDTQYF	TGTGCCAGCTCCAGGACTAGCGGGGGGGCAAGCACAGATACGCAGTATTTT
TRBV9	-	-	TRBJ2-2	CASSMTSRNTGELFF	TGTGCCAGCAGCATGACTAGTAGGAACACCGGGGAGCTGTTTTTT
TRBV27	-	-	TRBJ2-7	CASSLSPGRITYEQYF	TGTGCCAGCAGTTTATCCCCGGGACGGATTACCTACGAGCAGTACTTC
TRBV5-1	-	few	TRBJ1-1	CASSPRSLNTEAFF	TGCGCCAGCAGCCCGAGGAGCTTGAACACTGAAGCTTTCTTT
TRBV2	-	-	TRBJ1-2	CATADSVAYGYTF	TGTGCCACCGCGGACAGCGTCGCCTATGGCTACACCTTC
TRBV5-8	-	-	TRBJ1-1	CASSSRTVFLNTEAFF	TGTGCCAGCAGCTCCCGGACAGTATTTCTGAACACTGAAGCTTTCTTT
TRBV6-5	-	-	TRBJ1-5	CASSSRTGNQPQHF	TGTGCCAGCAGTTCCCGGACGGGGAATCAGCCCCAGCATTTT
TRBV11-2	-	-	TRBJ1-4	CASSRQVATNEKLFF	TGTGCCAGCAGCCGCCAAGTTGCAACTAATGAAAAACTGTTTTTT
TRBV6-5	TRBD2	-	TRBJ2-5	CATRGIAGAQETQYF	TGTGCCACCAGGGGAATAGCGGGGGCCCAAGAGACCCAGTACTTC